This T cell receptor beta chain was observed in a study of regulatory T cells in long-lasting Graves disease. Findings and limits, study-wide: Patients with persistent disease shared 2,500 or so public clonotypes, outpacing the 966 shared by new patients. Patients with persistent disease showed a bias toward TRBV28, TRBJ1-2 and TRBJ2-5.

The sample's time point: newly diagnosed GD, antithyroid drugs for less than 3 months. After RNA was extracted from PBMCs, the TCR library was made from it. Notes on this clonotype: Its antigen is undetermined. This may be a read error, as it is one base from a much larger clone.

The CDR3 consists of 14 residues. V lost 6 bases, J lost 5 bases, and 4 bases stayed unmatched. Per germline, CDR1 MNHEY and CDR2 SMNVEV (reference sequence). Arm-PCR with iRepertoire HTBI primers amplified the CDR3 regions for these TCR beta libraries. Each CDR3 protein gets one entry after TCRdb re-called the multiplex PCR reads with MiXCR. This repertoire shows about 540,000 distinct CDR3 sequences, approximately 15% found once; its top ten account for 8.5% to 10%. These sequences were also reported in another study, on T cells in Graves' hyperthyroidism and ophthalmopathy.

The sequences come from peripheral blood mononuclear cells (PBMCs), collected at new diagnosis, from a patient treated with antithyroid drugs. This receptor was obtained from a man aged 30-40 years with Graves disease. J is TRBJ2-1 and V is TRBV27; 10 nucleotides agree with TRBD2. The CDR3 loop reads CASRRSGRNNEQFF. CDR3 DNA sequence: TGTGCCAGCAGGCGTAGCGGGAGGAACAATGAGCAGTTCTTC.